The rows below give T cell receptor beta chains drawn from one sample of a study of T cell responses to AZD1222 COVID-19 vaccine. Data came from immunoSEQ multiplex PCR; TCRdb stores just in-frame clones and leaves some out. The table records about 140,000 clones, about 92% of them present only once. The source material was peripheral blood, sampled on day 0 of AZD1222 vaccination. The receptors come from an adult in good health. The CDR3 runs from the conserved cysteine through the conserved F or W. Fields, in order: D gene, J gene, V gene, clone size, CDR3 protein, CDR3 DNA. The D gene is left open where the match is weak. The listing skips clone size in some rows; elsewhere it reads once, few, many or a size class.

D: NA; J: TRBJ1-3; V: TRBV6-5; size: NA; CDR3: CASVPRLSGNTIYF; DNA: TGTGCCAGCGTTCCCCGGCTCTCTGGAAACACCATATATTTT
D: NA; J: TRBJ1-6; V: TRBV28; size: NA; CDR3: CASSLRQTYNSPLHF; DNA: TGTGCCAGCAGTTTAAGGCAGACTTATAATTCACCCCTCCACTTT
D: TRBD1; J: TRBJ2-5; V: TRBV28; size: NA; CDR3: CASSPGQLLWAQYF; DNA: TGTGCCAGCAGCCCGGGACAGCTGCTGTGGGCCCAGTACTTC
D: NA; J: TRBJ1-1; V: TRBV11-2; size: NA; CDR3: CASSLGLNTEAFF; DNA: TGTGCCAGCAGCTTGGGACTTAACACTGAAGCTTTCTTT
D: NA; J: TRBJ2-3; V: TRBV6-4; size: NA; CDR3: CASSDSYRRSTDTQYF; DNA: TGTGCCAGCAGTGACTCTTATCGTCGGAGCACAGATACGCAGTATTTT
D: NA; J: TRBJ2-7; V: TRBV5-1; size: NA; CDR3: CASSLVKSNYEQYF; DNA: TGCGCCAGCAGCTTGGTGAAGTCGAACTACGAGCAGTACTTC
D: NA; J: TRBJ2-7; V: TRBV5-5; size: NA; CDR3: CASSFSGSNYEQYF; DNA: TGTGCCAGCAGCTTTTCAGGGAGCAACTACGAGCAGTACTTC
D: NA; J: TRBJ1-2; V: TRBV9; size: NA; CDR3: CASSVGQAYNYGYTF; DNA: TGTGCCAGCAGCGTAGGACAGGCATATAACTATGGCTACACCTTC
D: TRBD1; J: TRBJ1-4; V: TRBV9; size: NA; CDR3: CASSTSGGVPEKLFF; DNA: TGTGCCAGCAGCACTTCAGGGGGAGTTCCTGAAAAACTGTTTTTT
D: NA; J: TRBJ1-2; V: TRBV6-1; size: NA; CDR3: CASSEGPGGNYGYTF; DNA: TGTGCCAGCAGTGAGGGTCCGGGTGGAAACTATGGCTACACCTTC
D: NA; J: TRBJ2-7; V: TRBV6-6; size: NA; CDR3: CASSSTSYEQYF; DNA: TGTGCCAGCAGTTCCACGTCCTACGAGCAGTACTTC
D: NA; J: TRBJ1-2; V: TRBV27; size: NA; CDR3: CASSSWGRDYGYTF; DNA: TGTGCCAGCAGTTCGTGGGGGCGCGACTATGGCTACACCTTC
D: TRBD2; J: TRBJ2-7; V: TRBV5-1; size: NA; CDR3: CASSLETSGRGYEQYF; DNA: TGCGCCAGCAGCTTGGAGACTAGCGGGAGGGGCTACGAGCAGTACTTC
D: TRBD1; J: TRBJ1-2; V: TRBV6-2/TRBV6-3; size: NA; CDR3: CASSRIPTGVPLYGYTF; DNA: TGTGCCAGCAGTAGAATCCCCACAGGGGTCCCTCTCTATGGCTACACCTTC
D: NA; J: TRBJ2-7; V: TRBV19; size: NA; CDR3: CASTGDGLYEQYF; DNA: TGTGCCAGTACCGGGGACGGACTCTACGAGCAGTACTTC
D: TRBD2; J: TRBJ2-3; V: TRBV7-3; size: NA; CDR3: CASSRAGADTQYF; DNA: TGTGCCAGCAGCAGAGCGGGAGCAGATACGCAGTATTTT
D: NA; J: TRBJ2-3; V: TRBV7-9; size: NA; CDR3: CASSRDGTDTQYF; DNA: TGTGCCAGCAGCCGGGACGGCACAGATACGCAGTATTTT
D: NA; J: TRBJ2-7; V: TRBV6-6; size: few; CDR3: CASRRDLRWGYEQYF; DNA: TGTGCCAGCAGACGGGACCTCCGCTGGGGCTACGAGCAGTACTTC
D: NA; J: TRBJ2-3; V: TRBV7-9; size: NA; CDR3: CASSSGSLTQYF; DNA: TGTGCCAGCAGCTCGGGGTCCCTCACGCAGTATTTT
D: TRBD1; J: TRBJ1-3; V: TRBV7-9; size: NA; CDR3: CASSRPPTGVAGNTIYF; DNA: TGTGCCAGCAGCCGTCCCCCGACAGGGGTAGCGGGAAACACCATATATTTT
D: NA; J: TRBJ1-1; V: TRBV10-3; size: NA; CDR3: CAISGQRNTEAFF; DNA: TGTGCCATCAGTGGACAGCGGAACACTGAAGCTTTCTTT
D: NA; J: TRBJ2-7; V: TRBV2; size: NA; CDR3: CASAIRGIEQYF; DNA: TGTGCCAGCGCTATACGGGGCATCGAGCAGTACTTC
D: NA; J: TRBJ1-5; V: TRBV30; size: NA; CDR3: CAWSTGGAQHF; DNA: TGTGCCTGGAGTACGGGGGGGGCCCAGCATTTT
D: NA; J: TRBJ1-2; V: TRBV27; size: NA; CDR3: CASSFRENYGYTF; DNA: TGTGCCAGCAGTTTCAGGGAAAACTATGGCTACACCTTC
D: NA; J: TRBJ1-2; V: TRBV25-1; size: NA; CDR3: CASSVWDYGYTF; DNA: TGTGCCAGCAGTGTTTGGGACTATGGCTACACCTTC
D: TRBD1; J: TRBJ2-2; V: TRBV19; size: NA; CDR3: CASSMGQGATGELFF; DNA: TGTGCCAGTAGTATGGGGCAGGGGGCCACCGGGGAGCTGTTTTTT
D: NA; J: TRBJ1-5; V: TRBV29-1; size: NA; CDR3: CSVAHREGQPQHF; DNA: TGCAGCGTCGCCCATCGGGAAGGCCAGCCCCAGCATTTT
D: TRBD1; J: TRBJ1-4; V: TRBV7-8; size: NA; CDR3: CASTINRGNEKLFF; DNA: TGTGCCAGCACTATCAACAGGGGTAATGAAAAACTGTTTTTT